Below, 21 T cell receptor beta chains from the same sample are listed, as sequenced in a study of spatial heterogeneity in lung cancer. TCRdb reprocessed the 5' RACE reads via MiXCR and lists one record per CDR3 protein. Among about 39,000 distinct CDR3 sequences listed, about 6% were seen once. The time point denotes: sample taken at primary tumor resection. The sequenced material consisted of unsorted whole RNA from tumor, nontumor lung or frozen PBMC. This specimen was PBMCs, taken at surgery. These receptors came from a male donor with early-stage non-small cell lung cancer.

Ten or more counts support this clonotype. The gene calls are TRBV2 and TRBJ1-3; no definite D call. Germline V CDR1 and CDR2: SNHLY, FYNNEI. The CDR3 contains 11 residues. Trimming took 7 bases from V and 4 from J, leaving 5 bases between them. The CDR3 DNA reads TGTGCCAGCACGGTGGGAAACACCATATATTTT. It codes for CASTVGNTIYF.

This clonotype was observed many times. The chain is built from TRBV10-2 and TRBJ1-1; D might be TRBD1 (5 bases). V was cut by 9 bases and J by 0 bases, with 23 bases left in between. The CDR3 has 17 amino acids. Germline V gives CDR1 WSHSY, CDR2 SAAADI. The CDR3: CASRDAIRRGMNTEAFF. DNA for the CDR3: TGCGCCAGTAGGGACGCGATTCGAAGGGGAATGAACACTGAAGCTTTCTTT.

The genes are TRBV19 and TRBJ1-1; TRBD1 is a possible D gene (5 bases). This CDR3 is built from 15 residues. From germline, CDR1 is LNHDA and CDR2 SQIVND (reference sequence). V lost 6 bases, J lost 9 bases, and 23 bases lay in between. Here the CDR3 reads CASRGPGRGRGKAFF. The CDR3 nucleotides read TGTGCCAGTAGGGGGCCCGGGAGGGGCCGCGGGAAAGCTTTCTTT.

This clonotype was counted many times. V gene TRBV7-9 combines with J gene TRBJ1-4; perhaps TRBD1 as D (6 bases). The CDR3 loop spans 15 amino acids. The germline V gene has CDR1 SEHNR and CDR2 FQNEAQ (reference sequence). V lost 4 bases to trimming and J lost 6 bases, with 15 bases between them. CDR3 nucleotides: TGTGCCAGCAGCTCCTCGGCAGGGGTAGATGAAAAACTGTTTTTT. As protein: CASSSSAGVDEKLFF.

This clonotype was seen many times. This chain links TRBV6-5 with TRBJ2-5; D remains ambiguous. This CDR3 comprises 15 residues. The germline V and J ends were trimmed by 6 bases and 2 bases, with 16 bases remaining between them. The germline CDR1 and CDR2 sequences are MNHEY and SVGAGI. CDR3 residues: CASSPLISAQETQYF. The CDR3 DNA reads as TGTGCCAGCAGCCCCTTAATCTCCGCACAAGAGACCCAGTACTTC.

This clonotype was recorded many times. The chain recombines TRBV28 with TRBJ2-7; no firm D call. This CDR3 spans 14 amino acids. CDR1 is MDHEN, CDR2 SYDVKM, per germline. The V end was cut by 7 bases, the J end by 0 bases, with 13 bases between. The CDR3 sequence: CASNRQVSSYEQYF. CDR3 DNA sequence: TGTGCCAGCAACCGTCAAGTGAGCTCCTACGAGCAGTACTTC.

This clonotype was seen many times. V gene TRBV7-8 combines with J gene TRBJ2-5, with 9 bases fitting TRBD1. Germline assignment: CDR1 SGHVS and CDR2 FQNEAQ. V lost 5 bases and J lost 5; bases outside the gene matches: 15. The CDR3 is 17 residues long. The CDR3 DNA reads TGTGCCAGCAGCCGATCTTCCGGGACAGGGATTTTTGAGACCCAGTACTTC. Amino acids: CASSRSSGTGIFETQYF.

There are many counts of this clonotype. The J gene is TRBJ2-1, the V gene TRBV4-3; TRBD2 matches 7 bases. This CDR3 comprises 19 residues. V dropped 2 bases and J dropped 0; count of bases not matched to a gene: 13. The germline V gene encodes CDR1 LGHNA and CDR2 YSLEER. The CDR3 reads CASSQLGQGRGSSYNEQFF. The CDR3, as DNA: TGCGCCAGCAGCCAACTAGGTCAAGGGCGGGGGAGCTCCTACAATGAGCAGTTCTTC.

This chain joins TRBV20-1 and TRBJ2-7, with 7 positions matching TRBD2. V gave up 1 base and J gave up 4 bases; unmatched junction bases: 7. This CDR3 has 14 amino acids. CDR1 is DFQATT, CDR2 SNEGSKA, per germline (reference sequence). For the CDR3, the DNA is TGCAGTGCTAGAGTTGGGGGGGTAGGATACGAGCAGTACTTC. Protein: CSARVGGVGYEQYF.

This clonotype was seen repeatedly, ten times or more. The chain uses TRBV12-3 or TRBV12-4 and TRBJ1-5, with D unresolved. The CDR3 consists of 15 residues. V lost 7 bases and J lost 1, with 14 bases in between. CDR3 DNA: TGTGCCAGCACGTCCGGGAGAGGGAGCAATCAGCCCCAGCATTTT. The encoded protein is CASTSGRGSNQPQHF.

This clonotype was counted ten times or more. The J gene is TRBJ2-7, the V gene TRBV12-5, with no clear D. Deletions cut 1 base from V and 1 base from J, with 2 bases between. CDR3 length equals 12 residues. Germline values: CDR1 LGHNT, CDR2 FRNRAP. This CDR3 is CASGLESYEQYF. DNA for the CDR3: TGTGCTAGTGGTTTGGAGTCCTACGAGCAGTACTTC.

This clonotype was recorded many times. The chain couples TRBV5-1 to TRBJ2-2, with TRBD1 matching over 11 bases. The V gene end was trimmed by 4 bases and the J gene end by 3 bases; junction bases not matched to a gene: 2. This CDR3 is built from 15 residues. Germline V lookup: CDR1 SGHRS, CDR2 YFSETQ. CDR3 nucleotides: TGCGCCAGCAGCGCGGACAGGGGGCACACCGGGGAGCTGTTTTTT. Its translation: CASSADRGHTGELFF.

In regard to this clonotype: A much larger clone sits a single nucleotide away, making a read error possible. The chain's CDR3 is CAISLTDTQYF. CDR3 sequence (DNA): TGTGCCATCAGCCTCACAGATACGCAGTATTTT. V and J are TRBV10-3 and TRBJ2-3; D remains unclear. V was shortened by 6 bases and J by 2 bases, with 3 bases between the two germline ends. Germline CDR1 is ENHRY and CDR2 is SYGVKD. The CDR3 has 11 residues.

This clonotype showed up many times. This chain connects TRBV20-1 to TRBJ1-5, with TRBD1 matching 10 bases. Germline CDR1 and CDR2: DFQATT and SNEGSKA (reference sequence). The V segment lost 3 bases and the J segment 5 bases; nucleotides outside the gene matches: 7. The CDR3 contains 15 residues. This CDR3 reads CSARRQGAVYQPQHF. The CDR3 DNA reads TGCAGTGCTAGGAGACAGGGGGCCGTGTATCAGCCCCAGCATTTT.

This clonotype was counted only a few times. The J gene is TRBJ2-2, the V gene TRBV5-6; 7 bases agree with TRBD1. Germline CDR1 and CDR2: SGHDT and YYEEEE. The J segment lost 4 bases and the V segment lost 4 bases, leaving 4 bases of the junction unmatched. The CDR3 has 14 residues. The CDR3 nucleotides read TGTGCCAGCAGCCTAGGGACAGTCACCGGGGAGCTGTTTTTT. Translating it yields CASSLGTVTGELFF.

This clonotype was observed at least ten times. The gene calls are TRBV20-1 and TRBJ2-7, with D tentatively TRBD1 (5 bases). The V gene lost 3 bases and the J gene lost 0 bases, with 12 bases spanning the gap. Germline CDR1 and CDR2: DFQATT and SNEGSKA (reference sequence). This CDR3 contains 14 residues. CDR3 protein: CSASITGISYEQYF. DNA for the CDR3: TGCAGTGCTAGCATTACAGGCATCTCCTACGAGCAGTACTTC.

The chain joins TRBV12-3 or TRBV12-4 to TRBJ2-3; D may be TRBD1 (7 bases). Trimming stripped 2 bases from V and 8 bases from J, with 17 bases between. The CDR3 has 15 amino acids. DNA of the CDR3: TGTGCCAGCAGTTTATCGGGGCCAGGGGGAGGTACGCAGTATTTT. It specifies CASSLSGPGGGTQYF.

This clonotype was detected ten times or more. The gene calls are TRBV4-3 and TRBJ1-4, with D unclear. The V and J ends lost 1 base and 3 bases respectively, with 15 bases between them. This CDR3 comprises 17 residues. Germline V gene lookup returns CDR1 LGHNA and CDR2 YSLEER. The CDR3: CASSQGSSARANEKLFF. CDR3 nucleotides: TGCGCCAGCAGCCAAGGAAGTTCGGCGAGGGCTAATGAAAAACTGTTTTTT.

V gene TRBV2 combines with J gene TRBJ2-1; TRBD2 matches 8 bases. Germline V CDR1 and CDR2: SNHLY, FYNNEI. V lost 8 bases and J lost 4; bases outside the gene matches: 13. The CDR3 consists of 16 residues. The CDR3 sequence: CASDNAGGGLYNEQFF. DNA for the CDR3: TGTGCCAGCGATAACGCTGGCGGGGGGCTTTACAATGAGCAGTTCTTC.

This clonotype came up many times. The chain employs TRBV9 and TRBJ2-3; no firm D call. The V gene lost 4 bases and the J gene lost 5 bases, with 14 bases spanning the gap. This CDR3 spans 14 amino acids. Looked up from germline, CDR1 is SGDLS and CDR2 is YYNGEE. The CDR3 DNA reads as TGTGCCAGCAGCCTAGGGAACTATGGAGATACGCAGTATTTT. Its translation is CASSLGNYGDTQYF.

This clonotype was counted many times. The J gene is TRBJ2-3, the V gene TRBV10-3; D is tentatively TRBD1 or TRBD2 (5 bases each). Germline assignment: CDR1 ENHRY and CDR2 SYGVKD. The CDR3 covers 15 residues. V was cut by 3 bases and J by 4 bases, with 14 bases left in between. CDR3 protein: CAISDWDEASDTQYF. For the CDR3, the DNA is TGTGCCATCAGTGACTGGGACGAGGCTTCAGATACGCAGTATTTT.